This T cell receptor beta chain is from a study of cytomegalovirus exposure and HLA in healthy donors. This CDR3 region has 14 residues. Germline V CDR1 and CDR2: SGHDT, YYEEEE. After removal of 4 bases from V and 7 bases from J, the junction contained 7 bases not matched to a gene. Turning to this clone: Its cognate antigen is unknown.

General study points: In vitro, a few CMV-associated chains proved specific for CMV antigens.

The donors, nominally healthy at sampling, likely had unrecorded immune exposures. Both 60 Vbeta primers and 13 Jbeta primers went into the PCR. TCRdb's copy holds only in-frame clones and misses some; the assay was immunoSEQ multiplex PCR. Of over 100,000 clones in the sample, roughly 85% were seen once. Sequencing used PBMCs. This clonotype was obtained from a man aged 35 to 55 in good health and CMV-seronegative. The chain carries TRBV5-6 and TRBJ1-5, with 8 bases that match TRBD1. CDR3 nucleotides: TGTGCCAGCAGCCGACAGGGGAGGGACCAGCCCCAGCATTTT. The encoded protein is CASSRQGRDQPQHF.